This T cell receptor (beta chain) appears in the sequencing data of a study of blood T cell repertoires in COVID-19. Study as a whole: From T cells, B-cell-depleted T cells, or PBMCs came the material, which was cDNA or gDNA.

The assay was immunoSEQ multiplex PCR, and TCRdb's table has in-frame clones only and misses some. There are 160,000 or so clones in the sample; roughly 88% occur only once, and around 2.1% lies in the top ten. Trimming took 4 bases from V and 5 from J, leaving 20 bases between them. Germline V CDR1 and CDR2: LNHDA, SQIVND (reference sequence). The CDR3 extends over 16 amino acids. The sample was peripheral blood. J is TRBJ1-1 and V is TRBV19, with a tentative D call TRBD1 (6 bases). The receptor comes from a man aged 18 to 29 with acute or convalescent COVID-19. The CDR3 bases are TGTGCCAGTAGTACCACGCAACAGGGTGGGAAAACTGAAGCTTTCTTT. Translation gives CASSTTQQGGKTEAFF.